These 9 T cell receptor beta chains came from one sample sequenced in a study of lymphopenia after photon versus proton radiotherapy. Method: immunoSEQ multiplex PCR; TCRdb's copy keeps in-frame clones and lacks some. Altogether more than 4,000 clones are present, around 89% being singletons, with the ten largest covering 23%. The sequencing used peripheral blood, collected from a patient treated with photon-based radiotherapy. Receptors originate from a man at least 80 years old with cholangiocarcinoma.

The CDR3 loop is CASSLAFEQYF. In DNA form, the CDR3 reads TGTGCCAGCAGCTTAGCGTTCGAGCAGTACTTC. The chain employs TRBV7-9 and TRBJ2-7; no firm D call. The CDR3 runs 11 residues. The V gene lost 0 bases and the J gene lost 6 bases, with 3 bases spanning the gap. The V gene's germline CDR1 is SEHNR and CDR2 FQNEAQ (reference sequence).

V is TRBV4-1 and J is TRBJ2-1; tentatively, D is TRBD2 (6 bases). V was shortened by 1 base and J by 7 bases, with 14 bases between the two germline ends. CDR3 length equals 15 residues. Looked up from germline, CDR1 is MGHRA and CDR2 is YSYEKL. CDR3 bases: TGCGCCAGCAGCCAAGTGTGGCTAGCGTATAATGAGCAGTTCTTC. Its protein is CASSQVWLAYNEQFF.

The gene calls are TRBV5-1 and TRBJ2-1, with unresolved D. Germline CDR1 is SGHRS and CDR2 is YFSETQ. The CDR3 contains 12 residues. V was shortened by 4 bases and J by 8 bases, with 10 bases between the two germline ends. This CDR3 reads CASSRPLDEQFF. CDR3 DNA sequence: TGCGCCAGCAGCCGTCCGCTAGATGAGCAGTTCTTC.

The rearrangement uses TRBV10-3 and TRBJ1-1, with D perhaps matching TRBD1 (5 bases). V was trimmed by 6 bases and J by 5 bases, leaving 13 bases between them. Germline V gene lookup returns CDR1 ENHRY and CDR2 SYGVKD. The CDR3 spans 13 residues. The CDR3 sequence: CAIRWDGGTEAFF. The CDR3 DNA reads TGTGCCATCAGATGGGACGGGGGGACTGAAGCTTTCTTT.

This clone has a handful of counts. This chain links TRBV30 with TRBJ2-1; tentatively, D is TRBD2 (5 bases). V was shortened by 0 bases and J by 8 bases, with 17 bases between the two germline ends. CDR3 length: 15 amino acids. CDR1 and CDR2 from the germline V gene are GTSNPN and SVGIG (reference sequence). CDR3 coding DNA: TGTGCCTGGAGTGTACGAGCGACAATCGGGGATGAGCAGTTCTTC. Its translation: CAWSVRATIGDEQFF.

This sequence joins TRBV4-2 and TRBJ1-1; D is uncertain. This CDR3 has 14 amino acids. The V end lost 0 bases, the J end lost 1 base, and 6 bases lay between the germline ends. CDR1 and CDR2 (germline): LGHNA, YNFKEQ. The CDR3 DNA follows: TGTGCCAGCAGCCAAGACAGACAGAACACTGAAGCTTTCTTT. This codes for CASSQDRQNTEAFF.

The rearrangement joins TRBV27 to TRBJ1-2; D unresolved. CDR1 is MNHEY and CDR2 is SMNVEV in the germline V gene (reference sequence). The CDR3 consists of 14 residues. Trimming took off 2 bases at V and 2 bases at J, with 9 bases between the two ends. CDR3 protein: CASSLVGGNYGYTF. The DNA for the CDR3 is TGTGCCAGCAGTTTAGTCGGCGGAAACTATGGCTACACCTTC.

This CDR3 reads CASSFRQANTEAFF. CDR3 DNA sequence: TGTGCCAGCAGCTTCCGACAGGCGAACACTGAAGCTTTCTTT. The rearrangement links TRBV9 to TRBJ1-1; possibly TRBD1 for D (6 bases). Looked up from germline, CDR1 is SGDLS and CDR2 is YYNGEE. CDR3 length equals 14 residues. The germline V and J ends were trimmed by 4 bases and 1 base, with 11 bases remaining between them. Together with reference TRBV9 and TRBJ1-1, the CDR3 gives the full variable domain: DSGVTQTPKHLITATGQRVTLRCSPRSGDLSVYWYQQSLDQGLQFLIQYYNGEERAKGNILERFSAQQFPDLHSELNLSSLELGDSALYFCASSFRQANTEAFFGQGTRLTVV.

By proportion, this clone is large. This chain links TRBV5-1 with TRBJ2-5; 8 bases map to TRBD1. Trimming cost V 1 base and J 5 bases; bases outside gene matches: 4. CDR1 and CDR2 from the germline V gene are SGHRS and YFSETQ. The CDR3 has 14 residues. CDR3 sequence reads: CASSLQGALETQYF. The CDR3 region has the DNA TGCGCCAGCAGCTTGCAGGGGGCGTTGGAGACCCAGTACTTC.